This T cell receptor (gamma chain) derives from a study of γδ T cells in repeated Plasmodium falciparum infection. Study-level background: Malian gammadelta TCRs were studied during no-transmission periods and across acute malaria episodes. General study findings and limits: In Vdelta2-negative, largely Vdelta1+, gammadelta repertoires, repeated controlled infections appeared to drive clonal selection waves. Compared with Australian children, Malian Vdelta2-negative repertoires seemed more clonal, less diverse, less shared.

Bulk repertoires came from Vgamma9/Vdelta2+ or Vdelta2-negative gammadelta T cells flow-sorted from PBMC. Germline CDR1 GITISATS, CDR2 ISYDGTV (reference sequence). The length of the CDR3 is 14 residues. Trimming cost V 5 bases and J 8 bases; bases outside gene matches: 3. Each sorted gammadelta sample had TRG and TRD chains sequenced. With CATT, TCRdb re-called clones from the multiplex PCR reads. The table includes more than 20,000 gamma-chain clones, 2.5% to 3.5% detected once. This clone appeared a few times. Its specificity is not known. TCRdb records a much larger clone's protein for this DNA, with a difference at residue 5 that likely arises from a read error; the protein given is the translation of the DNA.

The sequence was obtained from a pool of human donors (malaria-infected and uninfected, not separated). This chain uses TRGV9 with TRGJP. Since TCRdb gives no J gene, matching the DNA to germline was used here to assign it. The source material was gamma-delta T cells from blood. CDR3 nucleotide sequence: TGTGCCTTGTGGGGGCAGTTGGGCAAAAAAATCAAGGTATTT. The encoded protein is CALWGQLGKKIKVF.